This TCR beta chain was observed in a study of T cells in Graves' hyperthyroidism and ophthalmopathy. Study-level findings and limits: Most thyroid clonotypes that were expanded above 0.001 also turned up in blood. Ophthalmopathy onset followed model prediction by a median approximately six months.

Thyroid ultrasound and orbital computed tomography, with clinical symptoms and serum thyroxine and TRAb, informed diagnoses. From germline, CDR1 is GTSNPN and CDR2 SVGIG (reference sequence). Trimming removed 3 bases at V and 2 bases at J, with 24 bases between. The CDR3 extends over 18 amino acids. At least ten counts were recorded for this clonotype. Its antigen is undetermined. RNA transcripts provided the source from which TCR beta CDR3 regions were amplified. Using the HTBI primer set, a first-round RT-PCR was run on the TCR CDR3. TCRdb fed the multiplex PCR reads into MiXCR, producing one record per CDR3 protein. The profile shows 400,000 or so distinct CDR3 sequences, 13% to 15% of them singletons.

The genes are TRBV30 and TRBJ2-3, with D tentatively TRBD2 (6 bases). The TCR comes from a woman aged 25 to 39 with Graves' ophthalmopathy. The sample was blood. In DNA, the CDR3 is TGTGCCTGGAGCTCGACTAGGACCAGTGCCCAGAACACAGATACGCAGTATTTT. As protein: CAWSSTRTSAQNTDTQYF.